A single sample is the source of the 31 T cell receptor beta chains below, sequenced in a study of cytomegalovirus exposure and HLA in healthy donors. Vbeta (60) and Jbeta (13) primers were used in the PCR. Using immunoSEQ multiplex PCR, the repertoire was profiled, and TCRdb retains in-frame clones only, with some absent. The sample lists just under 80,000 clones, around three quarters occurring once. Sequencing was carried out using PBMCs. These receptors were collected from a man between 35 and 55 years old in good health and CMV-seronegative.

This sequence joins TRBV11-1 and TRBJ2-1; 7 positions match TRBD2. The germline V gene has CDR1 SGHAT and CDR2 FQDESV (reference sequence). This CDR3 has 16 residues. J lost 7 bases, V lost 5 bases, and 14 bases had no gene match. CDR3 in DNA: TGTGCCAGCAGCCGGCCGAGGCAGGGAGGGTTGAATGAGCAGTTCTTC. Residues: CASSRPRQGGLNEQFF.

CDR3 in amino acids: CASSREGQGAGPGTDTQYF. CDR3 nucleotide sequence: TGTGCCAGCAGTAGGGAGGGACAGGGGGCAGGCCCTGGCACAGATACGCAGTATTTT. This chain links TRBV2 with TRBJ2-3; TRBD1 agrees at 12 bases. There are 19 residues in the CDR3. Germline values: CDR1 SNHLY, CDR2 FYNNEI. Trimming removed 5 bases from V and 1 base from J; junction bases left unmatched: 13.

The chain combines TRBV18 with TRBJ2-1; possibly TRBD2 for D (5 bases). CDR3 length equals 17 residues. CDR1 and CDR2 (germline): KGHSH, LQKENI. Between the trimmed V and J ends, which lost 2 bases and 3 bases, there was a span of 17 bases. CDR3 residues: CASSPIGFSDFYNEQFF. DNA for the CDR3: TGTGCCAGCTCACCAATAGGGTTCTCGGACTTCTACAATGAGCAGTTCTTC.

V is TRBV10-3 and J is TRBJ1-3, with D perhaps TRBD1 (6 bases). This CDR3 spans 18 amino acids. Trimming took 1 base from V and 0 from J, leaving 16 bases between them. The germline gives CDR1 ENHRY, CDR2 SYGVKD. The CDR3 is CAISELIRGRSSGNTIYF. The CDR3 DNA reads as TGTGCCATCAGTGAGTTGATCAGGGGAAGGAGCTCTGGAAACACCATATATTTT.

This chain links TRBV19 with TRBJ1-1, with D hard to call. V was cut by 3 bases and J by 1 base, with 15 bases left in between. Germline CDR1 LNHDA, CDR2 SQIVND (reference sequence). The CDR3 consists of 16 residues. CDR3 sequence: CASSIDLGVGNTEAFF. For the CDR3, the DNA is TGTGCCAGTAGTATCGATCTAGGTGTCGGGAACACTGAAGCTTTCTTT.

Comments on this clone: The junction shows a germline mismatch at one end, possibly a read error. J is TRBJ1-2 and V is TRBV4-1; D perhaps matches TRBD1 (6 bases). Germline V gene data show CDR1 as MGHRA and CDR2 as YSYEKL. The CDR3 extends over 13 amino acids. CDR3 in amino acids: CASSQDLDSNHYF. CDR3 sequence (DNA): TGCGCCAGCAGCCAAGATTTGGACAGCAACCACTACTTC.

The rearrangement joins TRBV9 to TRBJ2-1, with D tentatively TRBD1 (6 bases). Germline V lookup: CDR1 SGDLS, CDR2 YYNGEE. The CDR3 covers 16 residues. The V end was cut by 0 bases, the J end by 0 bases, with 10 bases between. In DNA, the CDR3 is TGTGCCAGCAGCGTAGGGGGGCCGGGCTCCTACAATGAGCAGTTCTTC. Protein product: CASSVGGPGSYNEQFF.

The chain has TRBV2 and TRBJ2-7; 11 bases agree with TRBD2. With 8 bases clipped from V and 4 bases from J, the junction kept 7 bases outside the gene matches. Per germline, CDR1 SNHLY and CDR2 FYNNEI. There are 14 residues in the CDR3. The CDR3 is CASSPSGRRYEQYF. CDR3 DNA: TGTGCCAGCTCACCTAGCGGGAGGCGATACGAGCAGTACTTC.

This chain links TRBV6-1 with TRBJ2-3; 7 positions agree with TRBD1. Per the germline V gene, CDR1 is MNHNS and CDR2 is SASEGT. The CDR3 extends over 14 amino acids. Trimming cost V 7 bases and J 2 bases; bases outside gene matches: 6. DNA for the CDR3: TGTGCCAGCACCACGGACAGGTCCACAGATACGCAGTATTTT. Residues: CASTTDRSTDTQYF.

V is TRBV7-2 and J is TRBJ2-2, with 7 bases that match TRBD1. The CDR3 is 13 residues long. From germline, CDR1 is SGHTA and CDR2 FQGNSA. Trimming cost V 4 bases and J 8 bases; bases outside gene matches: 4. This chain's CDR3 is CASSSDRVGELFF. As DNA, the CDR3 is TGTGCCAGCAGCTCCGACAGGGTTGGGGAGCTGTTTTTT.

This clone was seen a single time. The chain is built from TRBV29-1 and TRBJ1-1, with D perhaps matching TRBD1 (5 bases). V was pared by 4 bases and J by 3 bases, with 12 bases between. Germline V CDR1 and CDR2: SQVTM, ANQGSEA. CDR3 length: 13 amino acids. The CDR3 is CSVAVREDTEAFF. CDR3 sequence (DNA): TGCAGCGTTGCGGTCAGGGAGGACACTGAAGCTTTCTTT.

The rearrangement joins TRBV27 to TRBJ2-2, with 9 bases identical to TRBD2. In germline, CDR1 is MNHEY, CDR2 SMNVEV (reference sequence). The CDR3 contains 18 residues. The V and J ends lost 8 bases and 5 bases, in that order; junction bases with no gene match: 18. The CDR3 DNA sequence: TGTGCCAGCCTGCCAACGGAAGCTAGCGGGAATGAAACCGGGGAGCTGTTTTTT. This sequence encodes CASLPTEASGNETGELFF.

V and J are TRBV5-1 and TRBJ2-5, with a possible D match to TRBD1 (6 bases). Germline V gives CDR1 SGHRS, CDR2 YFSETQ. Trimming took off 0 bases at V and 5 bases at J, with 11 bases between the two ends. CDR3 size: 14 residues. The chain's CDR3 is CASSLEAGDETQYF. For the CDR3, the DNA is TGCGCCAGCAGCTTGGAGGCAGGGGACGAGACCCAGTACTTC. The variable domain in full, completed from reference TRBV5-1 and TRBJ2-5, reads KAGVTQTPRYLIKTRGQQVTLSCSPISGHRSVSWYQQTPGQGLQFLFEYFSETQRNKGNFPGRFSGRQFSNSRSEMNVSTLELGDSALYLCASSLEAGDETQYFGPGTRLLVL.

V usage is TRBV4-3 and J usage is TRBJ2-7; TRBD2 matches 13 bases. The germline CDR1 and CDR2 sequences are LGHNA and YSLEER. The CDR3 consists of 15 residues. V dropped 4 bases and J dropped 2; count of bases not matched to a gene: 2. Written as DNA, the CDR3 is TGCGCCAGCAGCCTGGGACTAGCGGGAACCTACGAGCAGTACTTC. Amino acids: CASSLGLAGTYEQYF.

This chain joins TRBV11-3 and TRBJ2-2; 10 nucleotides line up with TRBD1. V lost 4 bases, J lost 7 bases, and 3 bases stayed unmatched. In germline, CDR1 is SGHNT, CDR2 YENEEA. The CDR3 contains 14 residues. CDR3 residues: CASSSGQGNGELFF. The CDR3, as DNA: TGTGCCAGCAGCTCGGGACAGGGGAACGGGGAGCTGTTTTTT.

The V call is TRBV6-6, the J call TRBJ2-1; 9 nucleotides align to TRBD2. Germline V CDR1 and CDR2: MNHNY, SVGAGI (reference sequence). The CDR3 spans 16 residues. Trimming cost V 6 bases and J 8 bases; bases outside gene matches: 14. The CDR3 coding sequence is TGTGCCAGCAGCCTACGTCTAGCGGGAATGGTTGATGAGCAGTTCTTC. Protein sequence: CASSLRLAGMVDEQFF.

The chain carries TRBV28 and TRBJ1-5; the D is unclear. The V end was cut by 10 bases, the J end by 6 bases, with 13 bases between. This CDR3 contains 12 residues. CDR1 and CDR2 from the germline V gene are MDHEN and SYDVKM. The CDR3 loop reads CANRYSGQPQHF. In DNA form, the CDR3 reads TGTGCCAACAGATATAGTGGTCAGCCCCAGCATTTT.

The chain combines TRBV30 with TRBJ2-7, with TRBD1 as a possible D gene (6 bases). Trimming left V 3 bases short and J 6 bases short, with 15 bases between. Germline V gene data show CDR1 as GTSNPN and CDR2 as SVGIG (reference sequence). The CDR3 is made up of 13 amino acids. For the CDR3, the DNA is TGTGCCTGGAGCGACTCAGGGGTTCGCGAGCAGTACTTC. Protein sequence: CAWSDSGVREQYF.

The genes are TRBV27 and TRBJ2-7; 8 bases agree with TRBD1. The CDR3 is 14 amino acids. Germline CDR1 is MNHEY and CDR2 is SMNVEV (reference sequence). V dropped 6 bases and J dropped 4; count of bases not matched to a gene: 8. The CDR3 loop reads CASRQRQGPYEQYF. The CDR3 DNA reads TGTGCCAGCAGGCAGAGACAGGGGCCGTACGAGCAGTACTTC.

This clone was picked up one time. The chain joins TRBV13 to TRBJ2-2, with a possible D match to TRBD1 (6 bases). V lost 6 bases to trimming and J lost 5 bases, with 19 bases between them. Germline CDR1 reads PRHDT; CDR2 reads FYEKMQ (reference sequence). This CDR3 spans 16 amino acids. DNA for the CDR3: TGTGCCAGCAGACAAAGACAGGACAGCCGAACCGGGGAGCTGTTTTTT. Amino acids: CASRQRQDSRTGELFF.

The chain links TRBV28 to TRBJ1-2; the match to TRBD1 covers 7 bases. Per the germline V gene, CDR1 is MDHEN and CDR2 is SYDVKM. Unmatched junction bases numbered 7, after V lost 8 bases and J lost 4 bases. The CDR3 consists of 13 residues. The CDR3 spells CASGGQNSYGYTF. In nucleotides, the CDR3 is TGTGCCAGCGGGGGACAGAATTCCTATGGCTACACCTTC.

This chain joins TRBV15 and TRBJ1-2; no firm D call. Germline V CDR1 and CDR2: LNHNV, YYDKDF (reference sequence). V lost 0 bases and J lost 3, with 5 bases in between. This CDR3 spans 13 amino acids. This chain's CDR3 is CATSRDPDYGYTF. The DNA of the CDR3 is TGTGCCACCAGCAGAGATCCAGACTATGGCTACACCTTC.

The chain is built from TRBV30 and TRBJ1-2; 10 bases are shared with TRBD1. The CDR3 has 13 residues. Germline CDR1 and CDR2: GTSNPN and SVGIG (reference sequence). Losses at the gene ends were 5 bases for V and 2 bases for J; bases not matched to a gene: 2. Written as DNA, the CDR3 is TGTGCCTGGGTGGGACAGGGGAACTATGGCTACACCTTC. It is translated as CAWVGQGNYGYTF.

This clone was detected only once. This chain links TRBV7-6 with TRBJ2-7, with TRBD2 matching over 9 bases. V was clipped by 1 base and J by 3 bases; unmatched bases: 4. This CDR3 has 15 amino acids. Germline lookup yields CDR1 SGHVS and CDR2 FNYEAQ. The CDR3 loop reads CASSLGVAGDYEQYF. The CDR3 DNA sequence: TGTGCCAGCAGCTTAGGGGTAGCGGGAGACTACGAGCAGTACTTC.

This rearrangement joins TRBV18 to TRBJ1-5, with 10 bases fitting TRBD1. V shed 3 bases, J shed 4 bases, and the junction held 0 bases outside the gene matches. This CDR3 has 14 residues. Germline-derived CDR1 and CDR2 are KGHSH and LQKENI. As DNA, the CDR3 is TGTGCCAGCTCACCGGGACAGGGGAATCAGCCCCAGCATTTT. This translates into CASSPGQGNQPQHF.

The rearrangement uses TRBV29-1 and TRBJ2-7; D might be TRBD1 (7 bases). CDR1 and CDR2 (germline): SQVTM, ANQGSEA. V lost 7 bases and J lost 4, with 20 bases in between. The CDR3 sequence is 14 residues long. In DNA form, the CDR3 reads TGCAGCGCGACCCAGGGGGGCATGGTTTACGAGCAGTACTTC. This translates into CSATQGGMVYEQYF.

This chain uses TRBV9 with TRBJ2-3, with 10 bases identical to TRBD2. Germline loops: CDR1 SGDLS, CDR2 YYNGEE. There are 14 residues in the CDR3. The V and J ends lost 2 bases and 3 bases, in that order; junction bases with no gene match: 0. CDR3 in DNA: TGTGCCAGCAGCGTTAGCGGGAGGACAGATACGCAGTATTTT. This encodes CASSVSGRTDTQYF.

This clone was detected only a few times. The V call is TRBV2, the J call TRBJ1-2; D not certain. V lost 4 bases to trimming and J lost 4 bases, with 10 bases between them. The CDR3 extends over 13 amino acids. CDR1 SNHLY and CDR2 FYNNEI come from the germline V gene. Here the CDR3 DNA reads TGTGCCAGCAGTGTCGAGGTTCTCTATGGCTACACCTTC. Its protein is CASSVEVLYGYTF.

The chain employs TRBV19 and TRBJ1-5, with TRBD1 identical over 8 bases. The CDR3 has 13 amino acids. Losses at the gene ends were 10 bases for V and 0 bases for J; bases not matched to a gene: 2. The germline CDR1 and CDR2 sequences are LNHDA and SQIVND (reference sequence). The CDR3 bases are TGTGCCACCGACAGGGGTAGCAATCAGCCCCAGCATTTT. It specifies CATDRGSNQPQHF.

The CDR3 here is CASSFTGSSTEAFF. The CDR3 DNA follows: TGTGCCAGCAGCTTCACGGGTTCGAGCACTGAAGCTTTCTTT. The chain links TRBV7-2 to TRBJ1-1; no clear D. The V gene's germline CDR1 is SGHTA and CDR2 FQGNSA. V lost 3 bases, J lost 4 bases, and 12 bases lay in between. The CDR3 has 14 residues.

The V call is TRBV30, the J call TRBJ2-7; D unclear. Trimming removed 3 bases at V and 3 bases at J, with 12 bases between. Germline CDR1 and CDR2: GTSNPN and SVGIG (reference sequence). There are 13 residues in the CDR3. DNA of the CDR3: TGTGCCTGGAGACCCCTAAGCTACTACGAGCAGTACTTC. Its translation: CAWRPLSYYEQYF.